The T cell receptor (beta chain) under discussion was sequenced for a study of T cell repertoires in cytomegalovirus infection. Study-wide context: An indication of both CMV infection and matching HLA type came from public TCR beta signatures.

TCRdb called the reads again in MiXCR, with one record for every CDR3 protein. This sample has around 530,000 distinct CDR3 sequences; about 26% occur once, and the top ten carry roughly 13%. Germline V gene sequence: CDR1 MNHEY, CDR2 SVGEGT. CDR3 length equals 17 residues. Trimming removed 7 bases at V and 3 bases at J, with 22 bases between. V is TRBV6-2 or TRBV6-3 and J is TRBJ2-1; no reliable D call. The clonotype comes from a human donor in good health (CMV status not recorded). Some clones in this sample may be carry-over from other donors' samples. The material sequenced was PBMCs. CDR3 in DNA: TGTGCCAGCACCTACGCGGCAGTGCAAGGGTTCTACAATGAGCAGTTCTTC. Amino acid sequence: CASTYAAVQGFYNEQFF.